This T cell receptor (beta chain) was sequenced in a study of sequential checkpoint blockade in melanoma. Treatment here: randomized to nivolumab then ipilimumab (arm A) or the reverse (arm B). CDR3 length: 13 residues. The V gene lost 6 bases and the J gene lost 3 bases, with 11 bases spanning the gap. The germline gives CDR1 MNHGY, CDR2 SAAAGT. Measured with immunoSEQ multiplex PCR; TCRdb has only the in-frame clones, and not every one. The data show 5,000 to 6,000 clones, approximately 25% seen once. This clone was counted at least ten times. The source is a human donor with melanoma. The chain recombines TRBV6-8 with TRBJ1-1; D unclear. The specimen comprised tumor tissue (inferred from file names), sampled from a patient given nivolumab and ipilimumab in sequence. The CDR3 reads CASSTGPYTEAFF. The DNA for the CDR3 is TGTGCCAGCAGCACCGGACCATACACTGAAGCTTTCTTT.